These T cell receptor beta chains were read from a single sample in a study of cytomegalovirus exposure and HLA in healthy donors. The assay was immunoSEQ multiplex PCR, and TCRdb's table has in-frame clones only and misses some. Among fewer than 200,000 clones, 87% were seen once, and the ten largest hold 0.2% to 0.3%. Sequencing input: PBMCs. The receptors were sampled from a girl under three years old in good health and CMV-seronegative. CDR3s include the opening cysteine and the closing phenylalanine or tryptophan. Fields, in order: D gene, clone size, J gene, V gene, CDR3 protein, CDR3 DNA. D genes are given only for firm matches. The size field is filled for only some rows; it gives once, few, many or a size class.

>.|.|TRBJ1-5|TRBV12-2
CASRNGGISNQPQHF
TGTGCAAGTCGCAACGGAGGCATTAGCAATCAGCCCCAGCATTTT
>.|.|TRBJ2-5|TRBV2
CASEGLETQYF
TGTGCCAGCGAGGGCCTAGAGACCCAGTACTTC
>TRBD2|once|TRBJ2-7|TRBV4-1
CASSQGGGRYEQYF
TGCGCCAGCAGCCAAGGAGGCGGGAGATACGAGCAGTACTTC
>TRBD2|.|TRBJ2-4|TRBV13
CASSPGLAGASIQYF
TGTGCCAGCAGCCCGGGACTAGCGGGGGCCAGCATTCAGTACTTC
>.|.|TRBJ1-5|TRBV4-1
CASSQDRGGSQPQHF
TGCGCCAGCAGCCAAGATAGGGGGGGAAGTCAGCCCCAGCATTTT
>TRBD2|.|TRBJ2-5|TRBV9
CASSGGLAEETQYF
TGTGCCAGCAGCGGGGGACTAGCGGAAGAGACCCAGTACTTC
>.|.|TRBJ1-1|TRBV10-2
CASSGSIVNTEAFF
TGCGCCAGCAGTGGCAGTATCGTGAACACTGAAGCTTTCTTT
>TRBD2|.|TRBJ2-7|TRBV30
CAWSVGLAGGYEQYF
TGTGCCTGGAGTGTGGGACTAGCGGGAGGGTACGAGCAGTACTTC
>.|.|TRBJ1-3|TRBV2
CASPSGNTIYF
TGTGCCAGCCCTTCTGGAAACACCATATATTTT
>TRBD2|.|TRBJ2-1|TRBV30
CAWTLAGGRYNEQFF
TGTGCCTGGACCCTAGCGGGAGGACGGTACAATGAGCAGTTCTTC
>.|.|TRBJ1-3|TRBV2
CASTEVLYSGNTIYF
TGTGCCAGCACAGAGGTCCTTTACTCTGGAAACACCATATATTTT
>TRBD2|.|TRBJ2-3|TRBV29-1
CSVEGPGTSGGTDTQYF
TGCAGCGTCGAGGGACCTGGGACTAGCGGGGGCACAGATACGCAGTATTTT
>.|.|TRBJ2-3|TRBV4-3
CASSQDPRSTDTQYF
TGCGCCAGCAGCCAAGACCCCCGTAGCACAGATACGCAGTATTTT
>.|.|TRBJ2-1|TRBV6-6
CASSYSESAVEQFF
TGTGCCAGCAGTTATTCCGAAAGTGCGGTTGAGCAGTTCTTC
>.|.|TRBJ2-4|TRBV20-1
CSASFRGQYF
TGCAGTGCTAGCTTCCGAGGGCAGTACTTC
>TRBD1|.|TRBJ1-4|TRBV7-8
CASSSDRGGEKLFF
TGTGCCAGCAGCTCGGACAGGGGGGGTGAAAAACTGTTTTTT
>.|.|TRBJ1-2|TRBV5-1
CASSLGPGMENYGYTF
TGCGCCAGCAGCTTGGGCCCGGGGATGGAGAACTATGGCTACACCTTC
>.|.|TRBJ1-1|TRBV29-1
CSVVLQPNTEAFF
TGCAGCGTTGTCCTACAGCCGAACACTGAAGCTTTCTTT
>.|.|TRBJ1-1|TRBV5-1
CASSLQVGNTEAFF
TGCGCCAGCAGCTTGCAGGTTGGGAACACTGAAGCTTTCTTT
>TRBD1|.|TRBJ1-1|TRBV4-1
CASSQGDRATNTEAFF
TGCGCCAGCAGCCAAGGAGACAGGGCGACGAACACTGAAGCTTTCTTT
>TRBD1|.|TRBJ2-6|TRBV5-4
CASMRGGRGTGANVLTF
TGTGCCAGCATGAGAGGCGGCAGGGGGACTGGGGCCAACGTCCTGACTTTC
>TRBD1|.|TRBJ2-7|TRBV19
CASAGPGQGSDEQYF
TGTGCCAGCGCAGGACCGGGACAGGGGAGCGACGAGCAGTACTTC
>TRBD1|once|TRBJ2-1|TRBV25-1
CASSEWDRYNEQFF
TGTGCCAGCAGTGAATGGGACAGATACAATGAGCAGTTCTTC
>TRBD1|.|TRBJ2-7|TRBV30
CAWSSGQGGYEQYF
TGTGCCTGGAGTTCGGGACAGGGCGGTTACGAGCAGTACTTC
>.|.|TRBJ2-3|TRBV27
CASPRLAAGADTQYF
TGTGCCAGTCCTAGACTAGCAGCAGGGGCAGATACGCAGTATTTT
>TRBD1|.|TRBJ1-2|TRBV18
CASSPDRGSGYTF
TGTGCCAGCTCACCGGACAGGGGAAGTGGCTACACCTTC
>TRBD2|.|TRBJ2-3|TRBV27
CASSPRWAPAKAGQDTQYF
TGTGCCAGCAGTCCTAGGTGGGCCCCGGCAAAAGCGGGGCAAGATACGCAGTATTTT